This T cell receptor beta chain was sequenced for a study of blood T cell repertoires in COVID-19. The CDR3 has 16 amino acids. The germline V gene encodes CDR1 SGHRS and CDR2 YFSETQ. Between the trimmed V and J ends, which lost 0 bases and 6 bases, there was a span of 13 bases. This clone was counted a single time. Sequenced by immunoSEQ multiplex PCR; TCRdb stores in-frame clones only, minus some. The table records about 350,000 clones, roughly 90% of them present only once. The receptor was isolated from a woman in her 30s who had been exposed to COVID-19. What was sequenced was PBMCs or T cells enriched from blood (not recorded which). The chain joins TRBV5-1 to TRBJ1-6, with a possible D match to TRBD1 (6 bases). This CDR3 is CASSLAPGAGNSPLHF. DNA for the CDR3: TGCGCCAGCAGCTTGGCCCCAGGGGCGGGTAATTCACCCCTCCACTTT. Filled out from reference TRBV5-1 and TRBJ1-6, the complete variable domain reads KAGVTQTPRYLIKTRGQQVTLSCSPISGHRSVSWYQQTPGQGLQFLFEYFSETQRNKGNFPGRFSGRQFSNSRSEMNVSTLELGDSALYLCASSLAPGAGNSPLHFGNGTRLTVT.